Listed here are 3 T cell receptor beta chains from one sample, sequenced in a study of neurological immune-mediated disorders. Stated time point: longitudinal time-point 3. Via MiXCR, TCRdb re-called the 5' RACE reads, giving one row per CDR3 protein. The top ten clones hold about 3% of a sample with roughly 100,000 distinct CDR3 sequences, 10% to 12% of them seen once. Sequenced input: PBMCs. The receptors come from a female donor with HTLV-1-associated myelopathy (HAM/TSP).

In its sample, this clonotype was seen a few times. As DNA, the CDR3 is TGTGCCAGCAGTGCGCTTCAGCGAGCCTACGAGCAGTACTTC. Translating gives CASSALQRAYEQYF. The gene calls are TRBV2 and TRBJ2-7; D call uncertain. Germline V gene lookup returns CDR1 SNHLY and CDR2 FYNNEI. The CDR3 totals 14 residues. V dropped 4 bases and J dropped 2 bases, with 12 bases sitting between them.

Ten or more counts support this clonotype. This chain joins TRBV11-2 and TRBJ2-2; 7 bases map to TRBD1. The V segment lost 4 bases and the J segment 4 bases; nucleotides outside the gene matches: 6. Germline CDR1 reads SGHAT; CDR2 reads FQNNGV. This CDR3 region has 15 residues. The CDR3: CASSSTGLSTGELFF. In DNA form, the CDR3 reads TGTGCCAGCAGCTCGACAGGGTTGAGCACCGGGGAGCTGTTTTTT.

This clonotype was counted at least ten times. The V call is TRBV5-1, the J call TRBJ2-4; D is undetermined. This CDR3 has 14 amino acids. The V gene's germline CDR1 is SGHRS and CDR2 YFSETQ. Trimming took off 1 base at V and 5 bases at J, with 10 bases between the two ends. The CDR3 region is CASSLSGSENIQYF. DNA for the CDR3: TGCGCCAGCAGCTTGTCAGGATCGGAAAACATTCAGTACTTC. Together with reference TRBV5-1 and TRBJ2-4, the CDR3 gives the full variable domain: KAGVTQTPRYLIKTRGQQVTLSCSPISGHRSVSWYQQTPGQGLQFLFEYFSETQRNKGNFPGRFSGRQFSNSRSEMNVSTLELGDSALYLCASSLSGSENIQYFGAGTRLSVL.